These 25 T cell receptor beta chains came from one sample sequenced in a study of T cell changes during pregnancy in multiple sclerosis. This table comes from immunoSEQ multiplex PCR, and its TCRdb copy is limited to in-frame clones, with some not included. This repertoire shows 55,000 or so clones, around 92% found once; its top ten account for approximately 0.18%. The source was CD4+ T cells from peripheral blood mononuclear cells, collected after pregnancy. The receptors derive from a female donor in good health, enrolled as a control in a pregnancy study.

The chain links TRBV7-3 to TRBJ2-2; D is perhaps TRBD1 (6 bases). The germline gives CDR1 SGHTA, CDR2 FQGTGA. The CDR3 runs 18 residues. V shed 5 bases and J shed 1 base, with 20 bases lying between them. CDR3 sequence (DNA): TGTGCCAGCAGCCCAGTAGCTGCGTGGGGGCAGAACACCGGGGAGCTGTTTTTT. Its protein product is CASSPVAAWGQNTGELFF.

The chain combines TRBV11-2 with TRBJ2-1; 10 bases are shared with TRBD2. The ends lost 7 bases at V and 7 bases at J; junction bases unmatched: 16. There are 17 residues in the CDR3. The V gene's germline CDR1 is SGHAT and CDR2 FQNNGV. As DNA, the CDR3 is TGTGCCAGCACCATTGGGTGGAGCGGGGGGGGTCGGAATGAGCAGTTCTTC. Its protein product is CASTIGWSGGGRNEQFF. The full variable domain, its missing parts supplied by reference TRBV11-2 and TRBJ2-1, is EAGVAQSPRYKIIEKRQSVAFWCNPISGHATLYWYQQILGQGPKLLIQFQNNGVVDDSQLPKDRFSAERLKGVDSTLKIQPAKLEDSAVYLCASTIGWSGGGRNEQFFGPGTRLTVL.

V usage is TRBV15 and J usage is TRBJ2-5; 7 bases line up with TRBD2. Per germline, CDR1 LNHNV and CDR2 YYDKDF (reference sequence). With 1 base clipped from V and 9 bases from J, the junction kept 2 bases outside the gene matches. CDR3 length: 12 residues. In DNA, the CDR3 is TGTGCCACCAGCAGAGGCCGGGAGGCCCAGTACTTC. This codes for CATSRGREAQYF.

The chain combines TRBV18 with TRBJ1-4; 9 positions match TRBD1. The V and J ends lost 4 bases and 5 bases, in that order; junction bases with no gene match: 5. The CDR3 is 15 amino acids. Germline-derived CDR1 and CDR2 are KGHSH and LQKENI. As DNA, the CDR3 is TGTGCCAGCTCACGCACCGGGACAGGGAATGAAAAACTGTTTTTT. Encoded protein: CASSRTGTGNEKLFF.

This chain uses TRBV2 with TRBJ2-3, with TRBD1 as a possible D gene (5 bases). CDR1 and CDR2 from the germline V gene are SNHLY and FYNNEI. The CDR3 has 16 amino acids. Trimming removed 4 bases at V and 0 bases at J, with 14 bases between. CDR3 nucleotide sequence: TGTGCCAGCAGTGCTCAGGGCTCGATAAGCACAGATACGCAGTATTTT. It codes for CASSAQGSISTDTQYF.

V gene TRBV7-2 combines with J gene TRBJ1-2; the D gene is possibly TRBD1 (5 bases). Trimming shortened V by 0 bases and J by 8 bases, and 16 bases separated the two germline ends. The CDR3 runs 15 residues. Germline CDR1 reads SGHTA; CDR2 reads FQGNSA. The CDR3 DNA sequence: TGTGCCAGCAGCTTAGCCGGGGGGGGATTGGGAGGCTACACCTTC. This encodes CASSLAGGGLGGYTF.

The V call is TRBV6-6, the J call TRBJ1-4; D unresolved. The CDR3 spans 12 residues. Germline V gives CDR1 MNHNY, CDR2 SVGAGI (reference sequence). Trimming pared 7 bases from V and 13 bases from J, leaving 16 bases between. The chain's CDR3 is CASTHERNRLFF. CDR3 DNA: TGTGCCAGCACCCATGAGAGGAATAGACTGTTTTTT.

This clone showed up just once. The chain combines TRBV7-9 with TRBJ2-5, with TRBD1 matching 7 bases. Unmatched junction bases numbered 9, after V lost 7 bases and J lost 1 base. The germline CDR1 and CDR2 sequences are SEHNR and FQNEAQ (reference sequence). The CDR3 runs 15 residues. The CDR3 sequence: CASTPTGVLQETQYF. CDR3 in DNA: TGTGCCAGCACCCCAACAGGGGTCCTCCAAGAGACCCAGTACTTC.

In nucleotides, the CDR3 is TGTGCCAGCACCTCCACAGAGAGCTCTGGAAACACCATATATTTT. Its translation is CASTSTESSGNTIYF. This rearrangement joins TRBV7-9 to TRBJ1-3; D not certain. The CDR3 length is 15 residues. Deletions cut 7 bases from V and 0 bases from J, with 13 bases between. Germline V gene sequence: CDR1 SEHNR, CDR2 FQNEAQ (reference sequence).

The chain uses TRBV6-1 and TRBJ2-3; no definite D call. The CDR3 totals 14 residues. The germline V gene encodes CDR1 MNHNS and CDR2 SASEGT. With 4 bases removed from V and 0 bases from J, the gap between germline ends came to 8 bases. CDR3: CASSAQISTDTQYF. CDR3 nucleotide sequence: TGTGCCAGCAGTGCCCAGATAAGCACAGATACGCAGTATTTT.

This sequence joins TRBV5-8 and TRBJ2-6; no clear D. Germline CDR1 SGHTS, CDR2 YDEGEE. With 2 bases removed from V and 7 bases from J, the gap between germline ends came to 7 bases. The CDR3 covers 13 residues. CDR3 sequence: CASSFVTANVLTF. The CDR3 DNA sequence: TGTGCCAGCAGCTTCGTGACAGCCAACGTCCTGACTTTC.

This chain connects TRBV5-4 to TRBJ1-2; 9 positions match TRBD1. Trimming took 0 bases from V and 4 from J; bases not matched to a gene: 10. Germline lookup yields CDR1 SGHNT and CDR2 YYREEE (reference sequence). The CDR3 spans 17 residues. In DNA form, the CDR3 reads TGTGCCAGCAGCTTGGCAGGGGCGGGACAGGGATTCTATGGCTACACCTTC. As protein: CASSLAGAGQGFYGYTF. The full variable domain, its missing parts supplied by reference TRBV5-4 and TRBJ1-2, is ETGVTQSPTHLIKTRGQQVTLRCSSQSGHNTVSWYQQALGQGPQFIFQYYREEENGRGNFPPRFSGLQFPNYSSELNVNALELDDSALYLCASSLAGAGQGFYGYTFGSGTRLTVV.

The CDR3 sequence is CASSHGTSRSYTQYF. The CDR3 nucleotides read TGTGCCAGCAGCCACGGGACTAGCCGTTCCTATACGCAGTATTTT. The chain couples TRBV5-4 to TRBJ2-3, with TRBD2 matching over 9 bases. V lost 4 bases to trimming and J lost 7 bases; unmatched junction nucleotides: 10. There are 15 residues in the CDR3. Germline CDR1 SGHNT, CDR2 YYREEE (reference sequence).

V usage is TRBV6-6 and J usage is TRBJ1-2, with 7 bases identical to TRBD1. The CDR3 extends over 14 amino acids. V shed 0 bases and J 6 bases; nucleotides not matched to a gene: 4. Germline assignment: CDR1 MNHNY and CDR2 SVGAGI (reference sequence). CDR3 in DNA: TGTGCCAGCAGTTACTCTGCTCAGGGGGATGGCTACACCTTC. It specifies CASSYSAQGDGYTF.

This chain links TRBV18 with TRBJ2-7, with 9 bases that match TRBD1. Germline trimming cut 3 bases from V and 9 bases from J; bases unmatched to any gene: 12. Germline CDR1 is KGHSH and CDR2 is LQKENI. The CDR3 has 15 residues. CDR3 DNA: TGTGCCAGCTCACCTATCGTCCCGGGACAGGGTTGGCAGTACTTC. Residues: CASSPIVPGQGWQYF.

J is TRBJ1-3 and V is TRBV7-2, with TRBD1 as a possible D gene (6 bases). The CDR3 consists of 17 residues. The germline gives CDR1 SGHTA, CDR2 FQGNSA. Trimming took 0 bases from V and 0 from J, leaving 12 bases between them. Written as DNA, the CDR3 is TGTGCCAGCAGCTTAGCAGGGACAATTCGCTCTGGAAACACCATATATTTT. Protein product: CASSLAGTIRSGNTIYF.

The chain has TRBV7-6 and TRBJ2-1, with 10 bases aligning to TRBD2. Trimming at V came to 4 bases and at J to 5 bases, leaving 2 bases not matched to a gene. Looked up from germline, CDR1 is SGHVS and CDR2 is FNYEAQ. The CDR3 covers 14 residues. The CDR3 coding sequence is TGTGCCAGCAGCTCGCTAGCGGGGGACAATGAGCAGTTCTTC. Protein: CASSSLAGDNEQFF.

DNA for the CDR3: TGTGCCAGCAGCGTAGTGGGAGGGGTGAACACTGAAGCTTTCTTT. Translating gives CASSVVGGVNTEAFF. This chain links TRBV9 with TRBJ1-1; a possible D gene is TRBD1 (5 bases). This CDR3 comprises 15 residues. Germline CDR1 is SGDLS and CDR2 is YYNGEE. The V and J ends lost 0 bases and 0 bases respectively, with 9 bases between them.

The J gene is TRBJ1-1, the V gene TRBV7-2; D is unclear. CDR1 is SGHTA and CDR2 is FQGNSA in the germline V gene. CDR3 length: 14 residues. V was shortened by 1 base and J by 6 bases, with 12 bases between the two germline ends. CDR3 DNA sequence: TGTGCCAGCAGCTTAGTCCAGACTTCACCTGAAGCTTTCTTT. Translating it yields CASSLVQTSPEAFF.

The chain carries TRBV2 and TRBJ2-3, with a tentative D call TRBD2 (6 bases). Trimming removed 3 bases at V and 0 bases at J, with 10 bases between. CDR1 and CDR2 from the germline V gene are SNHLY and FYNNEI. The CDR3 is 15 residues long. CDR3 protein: CASSEAGTSTDTQYF. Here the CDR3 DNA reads TGTGCCAGCAGTGAGGCGGGGACTAGCACAGATACGCAGTATTTT.

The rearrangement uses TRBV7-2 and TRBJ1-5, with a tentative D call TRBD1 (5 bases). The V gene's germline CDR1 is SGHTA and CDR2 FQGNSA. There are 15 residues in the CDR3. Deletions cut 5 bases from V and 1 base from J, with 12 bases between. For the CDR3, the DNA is TGTGCCAGCAGCCAACAACGGGGGAGCAATCAGCCCCAGCATTTT. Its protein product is CASSQQRGSNQPQHF.

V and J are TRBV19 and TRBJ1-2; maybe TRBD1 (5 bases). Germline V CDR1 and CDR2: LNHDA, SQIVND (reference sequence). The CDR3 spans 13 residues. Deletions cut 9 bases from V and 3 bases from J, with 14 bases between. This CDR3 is CASNPSGDYGYTF. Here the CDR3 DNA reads TGTGCCAGCAATCCCTCGGGGGACTATGGCTACACCTTC.

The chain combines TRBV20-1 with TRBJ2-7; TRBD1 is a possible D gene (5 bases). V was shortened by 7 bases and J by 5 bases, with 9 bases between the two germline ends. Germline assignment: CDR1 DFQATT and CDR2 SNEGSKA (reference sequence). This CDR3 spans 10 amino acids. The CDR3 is CSVGADEQYF. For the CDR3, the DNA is TGCAGTGTAGGGGCCGACGAGCAGTACTTC.

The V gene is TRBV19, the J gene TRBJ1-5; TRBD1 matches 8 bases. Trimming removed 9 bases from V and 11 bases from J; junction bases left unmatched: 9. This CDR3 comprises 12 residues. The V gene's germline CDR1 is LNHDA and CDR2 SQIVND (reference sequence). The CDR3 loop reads CASLGQVSTQHF. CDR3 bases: TGTGCCAGCTTGGGACAGGTATCCACCCAGCATTTT.

This CDR3 reads CASTGPGEVSEQYF. DNA for the CDR3: TGTGCCAGTACTGGGCCAGGGGAAGTGTCCGAGCAGTACTTC. V usage is TRBV19 and J usage is TRBJ2-7; perhaps TRBD1 as D (6 bases). The CDR3 has 14 amino acids. CDR1 and CDR2 from the germline V gene are LNHDA and SQIVND (reference sequence). V gave up 7 bases and J gave up 6 bases, with 19 bases separating them.